These 17 T cell receptor beta chains were sequenced from one sample in a study of T-cell memory formation after mild COVID-19. TCRdb processed the 5' RACE reads anew with MiXCR; each CDR3 protein has one entry. The repertoire includes approximately 250,000 distinct CDR3 sequences, 15% to 20% of them detected once, and roughly 23% sits in the top ten. Specimen: PBMCs or a T cell subset sorted from them (not recorded which). The receptors shown here come from a man aged 18 to 29 who had mild COVID-19 (a few samples of this study predate the infection). Cell type and time point are not known.

This clonotype appeared a few times. The chain employs TRBV5-1 and TRBJ2-7, with D perhaps being TRBD1 or TRBD2 (6 bases each). The germline V gene has CDR1 SGHRS and CDR2 YFSETQ. The CDR3 consists of 14 residues. Trimming stripped 4 bases from V and 5 bases from J, with 16 bases between. In DNA form, the CDR3 reads TGCGCCAGCAGCCTCGAACAGGGCGGGGACGAGCAGTACGTC. Residues: CASSLEQGGDEQYV.

CDR3 in DNA: TGTGCCACCCAGGACCCATACTACGAGCAGTACTTC. The encoded protein is CATQDPYYEQYF. The J gene is TRBJ2-7, the V gene TRBV6-5; D unclear. V lost 10 bases and J 3 bases, leaving 13 bases between the germline ends. Germline loops: CDR1 MNHEY, CDR2 SVGAGI. This CDR3 spans 12 amino acids.

This sequence joins TRBV4-3 and TRBJ2-3; D is unresolved. The CDR3 is made up of 16 amino acids. The germline CDR1 and CDR2 sequences are LGHNA and YSLEER. The germline V and J ends were trimmed by 0 bases and 6 bases, with 16 bases remaining between them. This CDR3 is CASSQESSPSSDTQYF. The CDR3 DNA sequence: TGCGCCAGCAGCCAAGAAAGTTCCCCAAGCTCGGATACGCAGTATTTT.

V usage is TRBV7-3 and J usage is TRBJ1-1, with a possible D match to TRBD1 (5 bases). The CDR3 length is 16 residues. V was clipped by 0 bases and J by 1 base, with 12 bases between them. Germline-derived CDR1 and CDR2 are SGHTA and FQGTGA. The CDR3 DNA reads as TGTGCCAGCAGCTTAACTGTCGGGGGTGAGAACACTGAAGCTTTCTTT. Translated: CASSLTVGGENTEAFF.

CDR3 sequence (DNA): TGTGCCACTTCGGAGATGAGGAATCAGCCCCAGCATTTT. Its protein product is CATSEMRNQPQHF. The V call is TRBV15, the J call TRBJ1-5, with D uncertain. The V end lost 9 bases, the J end lost 4 bases, and 13 bases lay between the germline ends. The germline CDR1 and CDR2 sequences are LNHNV and YYDKDF (reference sequence). The CDR3 spans 13 residues.

This clonotype was detected a few times. The rearrangement joins TRBV11-2 to TRBJ1-1; D remains ambiguous. V lost 6 bases and J 4 bases, leaving 9 bases between the germline ends. The CDR3 has 12 residues. CDR1 and CDR2 from the germline V gene are SGHAT and FQNNGV. The CDR3 sequence: CASREIGTEAFF. The CDR3 DNA follows: TGTGCCAGCAGGGAAATAGGCACTGAAGCTTTCTTT.

The rearrangement joins TRBV3-1 to TRBJ1-1; tentative D call: TRBD1 (5 bases). CDR1 and CDR2 (germline): LGHDT, YNNKEL (reference sequence). V lost 5 bases and J 1 base, leaving 11 bases between the germline ends. CDR3 size: 14 residues. The CDR3 loop reads CASSSLGGNTEAFF. DNA of the CDR3: TGTGCCAGCAGCTCCCTCGGGGGGAACACTGAAGCTTTCTTT.

This sequence joins TRBV18 and TRBJ1-1; the match to TRBD1 covers 12 bases. The germline gives CDR1 KGHSH, CDR2 LQKENI. CDR3 size: 19 residues. J was trimmed by 1 base and V by 1 base; bases with no gene match: 10. CDR3 nucleotides: TGTGCCAGCTCACCACGCGCGGGACAGGGGGCATCTAGGAACACTGAAGCTTTCTTT. Translation gives CASSPRAGQGASRNTEAFF.

The chain combines TRBV6-4 with TRBJ2-2; 7 bases are shared with TRBD1. V trimming: 5 bases; J trimming: 2 bases; junction bases outside the gene matches: 5. The CDR3 consists of 15 residues. Per germline, CDR1 MRHNA and CDR2 SNTAGT. The CDR3 nucleotides read TGTGCCAGCAGTCGACAGGGCGACAACACCGGGGAGCTGTTTTTT. It encodes CASSRQGDNTGELFF.

This clonotype showed up just a few times. The DNA for the CDR3 is TGTGCCAGCAGTGACGGGGAGCGGGTCACAGATACGCAGTATTTT. Translation: CASSDGERVTDTQYF. The chain combines TRBV6-4 with TRBJ2-3, with D perhaps matching TRBD2 (6 bases). The CDR3 runs 15 residues. V lost 2 bases, J lost 2 bases, and 11 bases lay in between. CDR1 and CDR2 (germline): MRHNA, SNTAGT.

The V gene is TRBV28, the J gene TRBJ1-2, with D unclear. There are 15 residues in the CDR3. V dropped 5 bases and J dropped 6 bases, with 19 bases sitting between them. Germline values: CDR1 MDHEN, CDR2 SYDVKM. The CDR3 protein is CASSPWTDSYDGYTF. The CDR3 DNA reads as TGTGCCAGCAGTCCTTGGACCGACTCTTACGATGGCTACACCTTC.

This clonotype was counted only a few times. The V and J genes are TRBV12-3 or TRBV12-4 and TRBJ1-2; 7 positions match TRBD1. This CDR3 is 16 amino acids long. Unmatched junction bases numbered 15, after V lost 7 bases and J lost 4 bases. The CDR3, as DNA: TGTGCCAGCACCCTCGCGGGACAGACTCACCTCTATGGCTACACCTTC. This encodes CASTLAGQTHLYGYTF.

The chain recombines TRBV7-9 with TRBJ2-7; D remains unclear. The germline gives CDR1 SEHNR, CDR2 FQNEAQ (reference sequence). Trimming removed 5 bases from V and 2 bases from J, with 13 bases in between. This CDR3 comprises 14 residues. The CDR3 coding sequence is TGTGCCAGCAGCCCCCCCAGGTCCCCCTACGAGCAGTACGTC. As protein: CASSPPRSPYEQYV.

This clonotype showed up just a few times. The gene calls are TRBV12-3 or TRBV12-4 and TRBJ2-1; D ambiguous. Trimming removed 6 bases at V and 10 bases at J, with 16 bases between. The CDR3 has 13 residues. The CDR3: CASSHIDLGEQFF. The CDR3 DNA is TGTGCCAGCAGCCATATCGACCTCGGGGAGCAGTTCTTC.

Remarks on this clonotype: Given a much more abundant clone one base away, this may be a read error. The chain joins TRBV6-1 to TRBJ1-2; 8 nucleotides line up with TRBD1. Germline V lookup: CDR1 MNHNS, CDR2 SASEGT. This CDR3 contains 14 residues. V was clipped by 4 bases and J by 4 bases; unmatched bases: 5. As DNA, the CDR3 is TGTGCCAGCAGTGCGGACAGGGCTGGCTATGGCTACACCTTC. This translates into CASSADRAGYGYTF.

V and J are TRBV5-1 and TRBJ2-2; D is unresolved. Between the trimmed V and J ends, which lost 1 base and 6 bases, there was a span of 10 bases. Germline V gene lookup returns CDR1 SGHRS and CDR2 YFSETQ. The CDR3 contains 14 residues. CDR3 sequence: CASSLRAGPGELFF. The CDR3, as DNA: TGCGCCAGCAGCTTGAGGGCAGGACCCGGGGAGCTGTTTTTT.

Ten or more counts support this clonotype. The chain is built from TRBV10-3 and TRBJ2-5, with 9 bases fitting TRBD2. Germline-derived CDR1 and CDR2 are ENHRY and SYGVKD. The CDR3 extends over 15 amino acids. J gave up 5 bases and V 3 bases, and 7 bases lay outside the gene matches. In nucleotides, the CDR3 is TGTGCCATCAGTGAAGGCGGGGGGGCCCGTGAGACCCAGTACTTC. Amino acids: CAISEGGGARETQYF.